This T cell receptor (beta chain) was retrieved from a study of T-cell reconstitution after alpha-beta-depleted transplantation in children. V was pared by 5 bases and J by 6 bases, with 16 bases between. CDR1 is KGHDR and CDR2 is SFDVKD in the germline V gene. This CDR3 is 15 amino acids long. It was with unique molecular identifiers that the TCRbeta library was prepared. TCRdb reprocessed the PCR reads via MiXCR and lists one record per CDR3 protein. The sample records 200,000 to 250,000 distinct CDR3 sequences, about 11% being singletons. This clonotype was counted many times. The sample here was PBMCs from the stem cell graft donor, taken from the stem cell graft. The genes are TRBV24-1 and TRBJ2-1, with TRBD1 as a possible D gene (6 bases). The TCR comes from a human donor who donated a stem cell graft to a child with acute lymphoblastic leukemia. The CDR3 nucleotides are TGTGCCACCAGTGGGGTCGCAGGGGCCGGCAATGAGCAGTTCTTC. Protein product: CATSGVAGAGNEQFF.